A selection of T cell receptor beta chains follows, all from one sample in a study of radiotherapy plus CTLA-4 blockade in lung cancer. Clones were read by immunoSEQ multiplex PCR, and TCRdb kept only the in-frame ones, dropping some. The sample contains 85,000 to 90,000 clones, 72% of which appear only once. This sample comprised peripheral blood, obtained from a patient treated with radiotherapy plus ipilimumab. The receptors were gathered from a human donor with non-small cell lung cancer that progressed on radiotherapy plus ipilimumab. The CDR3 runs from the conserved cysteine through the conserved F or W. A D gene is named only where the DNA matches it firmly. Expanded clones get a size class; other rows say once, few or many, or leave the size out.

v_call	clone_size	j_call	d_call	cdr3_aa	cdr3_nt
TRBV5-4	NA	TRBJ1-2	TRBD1	CASSSTGASKDGYTF	TGTGCCAGCAGCTCAACAGGGGCGTCAAAGGATGGCTACACCTTC
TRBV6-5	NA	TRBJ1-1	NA	CASSYRESGAEAFF	TGTGCCAGCAGTTACAGAGAGTCCGGGGCTGAAGCTTTCTTT
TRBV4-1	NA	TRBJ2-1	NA	CASSQSIGRYNEQFF	TGCGCCAGCAGCCAATCAATTGGACGTTACAATGAGCAGTTCTTC
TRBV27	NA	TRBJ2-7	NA	CASSLEGLSSYEQYF	TGTGCCAGCAGTTTAGAGGGCCTTAGCTCCTACGAGCAGTACTTC
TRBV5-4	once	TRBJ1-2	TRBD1	CASSATTGGRNYGYTF	TGTGCCAGCAGCGCCACCACAGGGGGCAGGAACTATGGCTACACCTTC
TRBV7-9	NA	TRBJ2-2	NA	CASSLGVSGTGELFF	TGTGCCAGCAGCTTAGGGGTTTCGGGTACCGGGGAGCTGTTTTTT
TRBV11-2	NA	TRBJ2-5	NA	CASSSTALGAVLETQYF	TGTGCCAGCAGCTCCACCGCCTTAGGGGCCGTGTTGGAGACCCAGTACTTC
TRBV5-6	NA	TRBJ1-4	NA	CASSLTARGTWNEKLFF	TGTGCCAGCAGCTTGACGGCCAGGGGAACTTGGAATGAAAAACTGTTTTTT
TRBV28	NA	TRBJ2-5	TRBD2	CASSPLAGLEIETQYF	TGTGCCAGCAGTCCCCTGGCAGGACTAGAGATCGAGACCCAGTACTTC
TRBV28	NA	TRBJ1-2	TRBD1	CASSVTGGSGYTF	TGTGCCAGCAGTGTAACAGGGGGCAGTGGCTACACCTTC
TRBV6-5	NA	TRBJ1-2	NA	CASSYTQAFNYGYTF	TGTGCCAGCAGTTACACACAGGCTTTTAACTATGGCTACACCTTC
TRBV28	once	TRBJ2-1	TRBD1	CASSLGWVGTGNNEQFF	TGTGCCAGCAGTTTAGGGTGGGTAGGGACAGGGAACAATGAGCAGTTCTTC
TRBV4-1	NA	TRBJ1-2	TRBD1	CASSQHSDRPAYGYTF	TGCGCCAGCAGCCAACATTCGGACAGGCCAGCGTATGGCTACACCTTC
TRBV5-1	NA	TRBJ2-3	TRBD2	CASSLVAGGADTQYF	TGCGCCAGCAGCTTGGTTGCGGGGGGCGCAGATACGCAGTATTTT
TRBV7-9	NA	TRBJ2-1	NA	CASSLRNEQFF	TGTGCCAGCAGCTTAAGGAATGAGCAGTTCTTC
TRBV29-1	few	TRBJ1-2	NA	CSVGGGQGYGYTF	TGCAGCGTTGGCGGGGGGCAGGGGTATGGCTACACCTTC
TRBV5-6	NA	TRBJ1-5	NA	CASSLGGSNQPQHF	TGTGCCAGCAGCTTGGGGGGTAGCAATCAGCCCCAGCATTTT
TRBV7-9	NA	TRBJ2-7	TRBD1	CASSSYVGGGYEQYF	TGTGCCAGCAGCTCTTACGTAGGGGGCGGCTACGAGCAGTACTTC
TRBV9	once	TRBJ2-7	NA	CASSVAGEQYF	TGTGCCAGCAGCGTAGCGGGGGAGCAGTACTTC
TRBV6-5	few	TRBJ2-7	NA	CASSHGIGVEQYF	TGTGCCAGCAGTCACGGGATCGGTGTCGAGCAGTACTTC
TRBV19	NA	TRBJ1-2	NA	CASSQSGRGYTF	TGTGCCAGTAGTCAATCAGGGCGAGGCTACACCTTC
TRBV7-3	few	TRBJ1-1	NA	CASSPLLNTEAFF	TGTGCCAGCAGCCCCCTTTTGAACACTGAAGCTTTCTTT
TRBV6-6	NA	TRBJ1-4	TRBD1	CASRPQGIKLFF	TGTGCCAGCAGACCACAGGGGATAAAACTGTTTTTT
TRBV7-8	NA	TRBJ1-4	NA	CASRKWDEGEKLFF	TGTGCCAGCAGAAAATGGGACGAGGGTGAAAAACTGTTTTTT
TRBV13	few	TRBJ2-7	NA	CASSFKGDEQYF	TGTGCCAGCAGCTTTAAGGGGGACGAGCAGTACTTC
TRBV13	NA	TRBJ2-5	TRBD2	CASSSPTSGQETQYF	TGTGCCAGCAGCTCCCCTACTAGCGGCCAAGAGACCCAGTACTTC
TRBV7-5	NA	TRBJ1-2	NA	CVRSRVIQGVYGYTF	TGTGTCAGAAGCCGCGTAATACAGGGTGTCTATGGCTACACCTTC
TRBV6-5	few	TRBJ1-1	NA	CASSYREGGTEAFF	TGTGCCAGCAGTTACCGAGAAGGAGGGACTGAAGCTTTCTTT
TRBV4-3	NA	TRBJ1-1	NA	CASSQGWRDTEAFF	TGCGCCAGCAGCCAAGGCTGGAGAGACACTGAAGCTTTCTTT